This T cell receptor beta chain originates from a study of blood T cell repertoires in COVID-19. Looking at the study overall: Sites across the United States, Italy and Spain contributed samples from acute and convalescent COVID-19. The cDNA or gDNA used as material had been derived from T cells, B-cell-depleted T cells, or PBMCs.

Germline-derived CDR1 and CDR2 are MGHRA and YSYEKL. J gave up 4 bases and V 1 base, and 10 bases lay outside the gene matches. The CDR3 is made up of 17 amino acids. Only one count was recorded for this clone. In the study's own analysis: Amplification of reference gene primers provided the estimated nucleated cell counts. Profiling relied on immunoSEQ multiplex PCR, and the TCRdb table lists in-frame clones only, not all of them. V and J calls and clone size are given by that table; D and trimming were obtained from the DNA. The sample includes approximately 200,000 clones, about nine tenths of them seen just once.

This chain uses TRBV4-1 with TRBJ2-1; 7 bases agree with TRBD1. The sample taken for sequencing was peripheral blood. The source is a woman aged 60 to 75 with acute or convalescent COVID-19. The CDR3 region is CASSQANIGTVYNEQFF. The DNA for the CDR3 is TGCGCCAGCAGCCAAGCAAACATAGGGACAGTTTACAATGAGCAGTTCTTC.